This T cell receptor (beta chain) derives from a study of CD8 T cells in Susac syndrome. When the RNA was reverse transcribed, random hexamers were used with an input of roughly 0.5 to 1 ug. One entry per CDR3 protein results from TCRdb running MiXCR on the immunoSEQ multiplex PCR reads. There are tens of thousands of distinct CDR3 sequences in the sample; 85% to 95% occur only once, and over 0.3% lies in the top ten. Germline V gene lookup returns CDR1 KGHDR and CDR2 SFDVKD. Unmatched junction bases numbered 5, after V lost 3 bases and J lost 4 bases. CDR3 length equals 16 residues. V usage is TRBV24-1 and J usage is TRBJ2-6, with 7 bases identical to TRBD1. Material: CD4+ T cells from PBMCs. The clonotype originates from a human donor with Susac syndrome. The CDR3 loop is CATSDPQGTGANVLTF. The CDR3 nucleotides are TGTGCCACCAGTGATCCACAGGGGACCGGGGCCAACGTCCTGACTTTC.